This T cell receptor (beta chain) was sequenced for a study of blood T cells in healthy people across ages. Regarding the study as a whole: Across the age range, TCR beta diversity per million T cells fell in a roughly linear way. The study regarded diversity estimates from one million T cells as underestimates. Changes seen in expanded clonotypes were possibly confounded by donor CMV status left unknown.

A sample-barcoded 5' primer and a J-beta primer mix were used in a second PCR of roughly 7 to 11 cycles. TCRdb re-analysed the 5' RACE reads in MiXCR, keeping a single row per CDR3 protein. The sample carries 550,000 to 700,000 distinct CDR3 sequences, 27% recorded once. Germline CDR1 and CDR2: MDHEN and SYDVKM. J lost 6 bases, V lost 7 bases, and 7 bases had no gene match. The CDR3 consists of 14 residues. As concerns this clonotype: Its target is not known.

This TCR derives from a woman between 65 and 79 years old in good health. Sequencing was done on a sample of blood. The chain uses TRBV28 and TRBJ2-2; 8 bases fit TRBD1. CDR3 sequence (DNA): TGTGCCAGCACGACAGGGGTGGGTGCCGGGGAGCTGTTTTTT. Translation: CASTTGVGAGELFF.